These 15 T cell receptor beta chains were sequenced from one sample in a study of Tregs in tolerant kidney transplant recipients. Libraries were prepared by immunoSEQ multiplex PCR; TCRdb keeps only in-frame clonotypes and omits some of them. The sample lists around 98,000 clones; over 85% were seen once. The material was CD4+ T cells from blood, obtained before the transplant. The receptors here all came from a human donor who received a combined kidney and bone marrow transplant.

The chain is built from TRBV5-6 and TRBJ1-4; D remains ambiguous. This CDR3 spans 12 amino acids. The V gene's germline CDR1 is SGHDT and CDR2 YYEEEE. Trimming cost V 4 bases and J 8 bases, with 9 bases left between them. CDR3 protein: CASSHFSEKLFF. CDR3 DNA: TGTGCCAGCAGCCACTTCTCGGAAAAACTGTTTTTT. Variable domain in full (rest from reference TRBV5-6 and TRBJ1-4): DAGVTQSPTHLIKTRGQQVTLRCSPKSGHDTVSWYQQALGQGPQFIFQYYEEEERQRGNFPDRFSGHQFPNYSSELNVNALLLGDSALYLCASSHFSEKLFFGSGTQLSVL.

This clone has more than one count but fewer than ten. Other DNA sequences from this sample encode an identical CDR3 as well. The rearrangement uses TRBV27 and TRBJ2-7, with 9 positions matching TRBD1. CDR1 and CDR2 (germline): MNHEY, SMNVEV (reference sequence). After removal of 1 base from V and 0 bases from J, the junction contained 1 base not matched to a gene. This CDR3 contains 15 residues. The CDR3, as DNA: TGTGCCAGCAGTTTATTGGGACAGGGCTCCTACGAGCAGTACTTC. It encodes CASSLLGQGSYEQYF.

This chain links TRBV18 with TRBJ2-6; 8 bases fit TRBD1. The CDR3 extends over 19 amino acids. The V gene's germline CDR1 is KGHSH and CDR2 LQKENI. V shed 4 bases and J 0 bases; nucleotides not matched to a gene: 11. As DNA, the CDR3 is TGTGCCAGCTCACTCCTGGCCAGGGGGCCCAGCTCTGGGGCCAACGTCCTGACTTTC. It translates to CASSLLARGPSSGANVLTF.

The chain recombines TRBV18 with TRBJ2-5; 14 nucleotides line up with TRBD2. CDR1 is KGHSH, CDR2 LQKENI, per germline. The CDR3 sequence is 15 residues long. The V segment lost 2 bases and the J segment 4 bases; nucleotides outside the gene matches: 0. The CDR3 loop reads CASSPGLAGGETQYF. In nucleotides, the CDR3 is TGTGCCAGCTCACCAGGACTAGCGGGGGGAGAGACCCAGTACTTC.

On this clone itself: The germline gene is not matched at one end of the junction; a read error may be the cause. This chain uses TRBV19 with TRBJ2-1, with TRBD2 matching 10 bases. This CDR3 has 15 amino acids. Per germline, CDR1 LNHDA and CDR2 SQIVND (reference sequence). This CDR3 is CASSPEAGGYSEQFF. Written as DNA, the CDR3 is TGTGCCAGTAGTCCCGAAGCGGGAGGGTACAGTGAGCAGTTCTTC.

This chain links TRBV7-8 with TRBJ1-2; TRBD1 matches at 10 bases. Trimming took 4 bases from V and 7 from J; bases not matched to a gene: 3. Germline V lookup: CDR1 SGHVS, CDR2 FQNEAQ. This CDR3 is built from 13 residues. CDR3 sequence (DNA): TGTGCCAGCAGCTGGACAGGGGGAGGTGGCTACACCTTC. It translates to CASSWTGGGGYTF.

V gene TRBV6-6 combines with J gene TRBJ2-5, with a tentative D call TRBD2 (5 bases). With the DNA end fitting TRBJ2-7 better, the J assignment may be wrong. CDR3 length equals 13 residues. The germline CDR1 and CDR2 sequences are MNHNY and SVGAGI (reference sequence). This chain's CDR3 is CASNNAGSYEQYF. The CDR3 DNA reads as TGTGCCAGCAACAACGCGGGCTCCTACGAGCAGTACTTC.

The chain recombines TRBV28 with TRBJ1-4, with D hard to call. CDR1 and CDR2 (germline): MDHEN, SYDVKM. The CDR3 has 11 residues. Trimming removed 9 bases at V and 8 bases at J, with 10 bases between. CDR3 amino acids: CASRAREKLFF. Here the CDR3 DNA reads TGTGCCAGTCGAGCCCGGGAAAAACTGTTTTTT. Looking up the rest from reference TRBV28 and TRBJ1-4 gives the full variable domain: DVKVTQSSRYLVKRTGEKVFLECVQDMDHENMFWYRQDPGLGLRLIYFSYDVKMKEKGDIPEGYSVSREKKERFSLILESASTNQTSMYLCASRAREKLFFGSGTQLSVL.

V usage is TRBV4-3 and J usage is TRBJ2-7, with no clear D. V lost 1 base and J 4 bases, leaving 8 bases between the germline ends. The CDR3 spans 13 residues. Per the germline V gene, CDR1 is LGHNA and CDR2 is YSLEER. The CDR3 here is CASSQGLRYEQYF. The CDR3 DNA reads TGCGCCAGCAGCCAAGGATTGAGATACGAGCAGTACTTC.

The genes are TRBV27 and TRBJ2-7; 7 bases are a match to TRBD1. Trimming took 4 bases from V and 4 from J; bases not matched to a gene: 10. The germline gives CDR1 MNHEY, CDR2 SMNVEV (reference sequence). The CDR3 is 15 amino acids. The CDR3 here is CASSSYRGWGYEQYF. Here the CDR3 DNA reads TGTGCCAGCAGTTCCTACAGGGGATGGGGATACGAGCAGTACTTC.

This rearrangement joins TRBV6-5 to TRBJ2-3; TRBD2 matches at 9 bases. Germline CDR1 is MNHEY and CDR2 is SVGAGI. This CDR3 comprises 16 residues. V lost 4 bases to trimming and J lost 2 bases; unmatched junction nucleotides: 7. CDR3 nucleotide sequence: TGTGCCAGCAGTTCACTCCTAGCGGGGATCACAGATACGCAGTATTTT. Translation: CASSSLLAGITDTQYF.

The chain is built from TRBV6-5 and TRBJ1-2; TRBD1 is a possible D gene (6 bases). Trimming took off 7 bases at V and 1 base at J, with 7 bases between the two ends. This CDR3 comprises 12 residues. Germline-derived CDR1 and CDR2 are MNHEY and SVGAGI. CDR3 in DNA: TGTGCCAGCACCAGGGGTAACTATGGCTACACCTTC. Its translation: CASTRGNYGYTF.

V gene TRBV5-1 combines with J gene TRBJ2-5; 7 nucleotides agree with TRBD2. V trimming: 0 bases; J trimming: 2 bases; junction bases outside the gene matches: 4. CDR3 length: 15 residues. CDR1 is SGHRS, CDR2 YFSETQ, per germline. The CDR3: CASSLGLAEQETQYF. The CDR3 region has the DNA TGCGCCAGCAGCTTGGGGCTAGCGGAGCAAGAGACCCAGTACTTC.

This chain joins TRBV4-2 and TRBJ2-7; D might be TRBD2 (5 bases). The germline gives CDR1 LGHNA, CDR2 YNFKEQ. The CDR3 spans 18 residues. V lost 0 bases and J 4 bases, leaving 22 bases between the germline ends. CDR3 loop: CASSQEVRSYGGAYEQYF. The CDR3 DNA reads TGTGCCAGCAGCCAAGAGGTGAGGAGTTATGGAGGCGCGTACGAGCAGTACTTC.

This sequence joins TRBV5-1 and TRBJ1-2; 9 bases match TRBD1. J lost 2 bases, V lost 0 bases, and 5 bases had no gene match. Germline values: CDR1 SGHRS, CDR2 YFSETQ. The CDR3 is 16 amino acids. CDR3 sequence: CASSLAFDRGNYGYTF. CDR3 coding DNA: TGCGCCAGCAGCTTGGCCTTTGACAGGGGGAACTATGGCTACACCTTC.